The entry that follows covers one T cell receptor (beta chain) sequence. Its antigen is currently unknown. The source of the sample is a study of vaccination effects on CD4 cells after COVID-19. V lost 7 bases and J 2 bases, leaving 11 bases between the germline ends. CDR3 length equals 13 residues. After expansion with viral peptide pools in the ViraFEST assay, antigen-specific CD4+ T cells were sequenced. After roughly 11 days in culture, the CD4+ T cells were isolated. Vaccine recipients had no previous SARS-CoV-2 infection; their nucleocapsid antibodies were negative. The protocol was immunoSEQ multiplex PCR, while the TCRdb copy is restricted to in-frame clones and leaves out a portion. The top ten clones hold 10% to 13% of a sample with about 27,000 clones, roughly two thirds of them seen once.

The sample here was CD4+ T cells from PBMCs cultured with SARS-CoV-2 spike peptides, taken before COVID-19 vaccination. V and J are TRBV12-3 or TRBV12-4 and TRBJ1-2, with D unresolved. This TCR was sampled from a human donor who received a COVID-19 vaccine. As DNA, the CDR3 is TGTGCCAGCAATATCCGTGGGAACTATGGCTACACCTTC. It is translated as CASNIRGNYGYTF.